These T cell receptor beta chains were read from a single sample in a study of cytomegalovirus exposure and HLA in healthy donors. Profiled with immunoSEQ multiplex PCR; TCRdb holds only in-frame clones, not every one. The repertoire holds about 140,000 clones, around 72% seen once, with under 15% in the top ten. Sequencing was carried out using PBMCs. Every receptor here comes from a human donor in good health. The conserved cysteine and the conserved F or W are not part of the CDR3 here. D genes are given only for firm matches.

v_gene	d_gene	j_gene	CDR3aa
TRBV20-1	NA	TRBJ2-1	SARASREQF
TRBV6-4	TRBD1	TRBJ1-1	ASRPEQGAYTEAF
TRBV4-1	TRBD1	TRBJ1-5	ASSPGTGAQPQH
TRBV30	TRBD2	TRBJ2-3	AWSRLGTSADTQY
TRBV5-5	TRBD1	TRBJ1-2	ASSLGQGEWNYGYT
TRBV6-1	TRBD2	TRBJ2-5	ASTEFSGRAGETQY
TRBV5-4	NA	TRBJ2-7	ASSPNGGVGEQY
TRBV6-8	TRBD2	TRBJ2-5	ASSYSGAGGRQETQY
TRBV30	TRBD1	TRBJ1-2	AWSGPVLTGNNYGYT
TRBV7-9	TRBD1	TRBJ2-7	ASSLGPGQGSRASYEQY
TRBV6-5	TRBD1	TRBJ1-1	ASSTDRRNTEAF
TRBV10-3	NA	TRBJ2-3	AISGQITDTQY
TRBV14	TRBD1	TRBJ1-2	ASSQQTGGGYGYT
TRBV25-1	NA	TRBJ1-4	ASSETFRLGEKLF
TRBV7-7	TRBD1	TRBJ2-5	ASSQGQGAQETQY
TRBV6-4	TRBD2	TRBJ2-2	ASSPLAGNTGELF
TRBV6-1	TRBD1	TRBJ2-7	ASSDAGTGTTYEQY
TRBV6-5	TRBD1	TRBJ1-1	ASSTDRVGTEAF
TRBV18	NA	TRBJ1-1	ASSPLQVAEAF
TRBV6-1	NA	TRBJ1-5	ASRIPGTLNQPQH
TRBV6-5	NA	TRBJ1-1	ASRHRQVAEAF
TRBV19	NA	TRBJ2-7	ASSQNTPGDEQY
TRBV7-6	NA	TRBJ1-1	ASSLTRGTEAF
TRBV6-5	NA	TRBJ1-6	ASSTGPGSPLH
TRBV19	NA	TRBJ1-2	ASSINGEDYGYT
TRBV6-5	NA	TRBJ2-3	ASSWGVTSTDTQY
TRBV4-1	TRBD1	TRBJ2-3	ASSQDRVLVDTQY